Sequencing of this T cell receptor beta chain was carried out in a study of T cells in Graves' hyperthyroidism and ophthalmopathy. Study outcomes and limitations: A model built on 13 V-J features separated ophthalmopathy from stable hyperthyroidism.

V dropped 2 bases and J dropped 1 base, with 6 bases sitting between them. The CDR3 is 14 amino acids. The sample holds many counts of this clonotype. Its antigen is unidentified. Patients with ophthalmopathy all had a Clinical Activity Score of at least 3, a NOSPECS grade of at least 4 and duration under 3 months. Reasons for excluding patients were uncontrolled infection, other autoimmune disease, pregnancy or lactation. Isolation of PBMCs was performed on 9.5 to 10 ml fresh peripheral blood. There were TCR beta CDR3 regions amplified from RNA transcripts. The TCR CDR3 first-round RT-PCR relied on the HTBI primer set. TCRdb independently ran MiXCR on the multiplex PCR reads; one entry per CDR3 protein. Here the sample spans some 550,000 distinct CDR3 sequences, roughly a sixth being singletons.

The specimen was blood. The V and J genes are TRBV12-3 or TRBV12-4 and TRBJ1-3, with D hard to call. This TCR was sampled from a woman between 40 and 55 years old with Graves' ophthalmopathy. CDR3 loop: CASSLTNSGNTIYF. The CDR3 nucleotides are TGTGCCAGCAGTTTAACGAATTCTGGAAACACCATATATTTT.